These 6 T cell receptor beta chains originate from one sample sequenced in a study of OX40 agonist ivuxolimab in advanced cancers. Measured with immunoSEQ multiplex PCR; TCRdb has only the in-frame clones, and not every one. Altogether around 80,000 clones are present, around 80% being singletons, with the ten largest covering 0.4% to 0.5%. The specimen comprised CD4+ or CD8+ T cells sorted from blood, sampled in a trial of the OX40 agonist ivuxolimab. These TCRs come from an adult with an advanced solid tumor such as melanoma, head and neck, liver or kidney cancer.

The rearrangement links TRBV14 to TRBJ2-1, with D possibly being TRBD1 or TRBD2 (5 bases each). CDR1 SGHDN and CDR2 FVKESK come from the germline V gene. Trimming left V 4 bases short and J 11 bases short, with 18 bases between. The CDR3 runs 14 residues. CDR3 loop: CASSPPGTNLQQFF. The DNA of the CDR3 is TGTGCCAGCAGCCCCCCTGGGACGAACTTACAGCAGTTCTTC.

The gene calls are TRBV6-6 and TRBJ1-1; D is ambiguous. The V gene's germline CDR1 is MNHNY and CDR2 SVGAGI (reference sequence). This CDR3 spans 14 amino acids. V shed 2 bases and J shed 3 bases, with 10 bases lying between them. The CDR3, as DNA: TGTGCCAGCAGTTACGACTTCGGGGACACTGAAGCTTTCTTT. It is translated as CASSYDFGDTEAFF.

The chain combines TRBV28 with TRBJ2-1; 8 bases are shared with TRBD1. Per the germline V gene, CDR1 is MDHEN and CDR2 is SYDVKM. The CDR3 runs 15 residues. With V trimmed by 6 bases and J by 4 bases, 8 bases remained unmatched. CDR3 in amino acids: CASRRTGGRYNEQFF. The CDR3 DNA reads TGTGCCAGCAGACGAACAGGGGGGAGATACAATGAGCAGTTCTTC. Full variable domain (remainder filled in from reference TRBV28 and TRBJ2-1): DVKVTQSSRYLVKRTGEKVFLECVQDMDHENMFWYRQDPGLGLRLIYFSYDVKMKEKGDIPEGYSVSREKKERFSLILESASTNQTSMYLCASRRTGGRYNEQFFGPGTRLTVL.

V gene TRBV28 combines with J gene TRBJ2-7, with D tentatively TRBD1 or TRBD2 (5 bases each). The CDR3 extends over 13 amino acids. Trimming cost V 6 bases and J 3 bases, with 12 bases left between them. The germline V gene encodes CDR1 MDHEN and CDR2 SYDVKM. The CDR3 protein is CASREQGDYEQYV. CDR3 DNA: TGTGCCAGCAGGGAGCAGGGAGACTACGAGCAGTACGTC.

This chain links TRBV15 with TRBJ2-3, with D perhaps TRBD2 (5 bases). The CDR3 is 14 residues long. The V gene lost 2 bases and the J gene lost 3 bases, with 9 bases spanning the gap. CDR1 is LNHNV and CDR2 is YYDKDF in the germline V gene (reference sequence). The CDR3 DNA reads TGTGCCACCAGCAGAATCGGGGAAACAGATACGCAGTATTTT. Residues: CATSRIGETDTQYF. The full variable domain, rest sourced from reference TRBV15 and TRBJ2-3, is DAMVIQNPRYQVTQFGKPVTLSCSQTLNHNVMYWYQQKSSQAPKLLFHYYDKDFNNEADTPDNFQSRRPNTSFCFLDIRSPGLGDTAMYLCATSRIGETDTQYFGPGTRLTVL.

The V gene is TRBV7-7, the J gene TRBJ2-5; D gene uncertain. The V end lost 1 base, the J end lost 2 bases, and 8 bases lay between the germline ends. CDR1 and CDR2 from the germline V gene are SSHAT and FNYEAQ (reference sequence). The CDR3 has 14 residues. The CDR3 DNA reads as TGTGCCAGCAGCTTAGGGCGGAAACAAGAGACCCAGTACTTC. It translates to CASSLGRKQETQYF.